The 26 T cell receptor beta chains below were found in one sample sequenced in a study of cytomegalovirus exposure and HLA in healthy donors. A multiplex PCR was run with 60 Vbeta primers and 13 Jbeta primers. Data came from immunoSEQ multiplex PCR; TCRdb stores just in-frame clones and leaves some out. The sample holds around 150,000 clones, 84% seen once. The sequencing sample was made of PBMCs. The receptor source for this set is a young man in good health and CMV-seronegative.

The V gene is TRBV6-5, the J gene TRBJ1-2; tentative D call: TRBD1 (5 bases). Looked up from germline, CDR1 is MNHEY and CDR2 is SVGAGI. The CDR3 is 13 amino acids. Trimming took off 4 bases at V and 5 bases at J, with 11 bases between the two ends. The CDR3: CASSFRGKYGYTF. DNA of the CDR3: TGTGCCAGCAGTTTCCGGGGGAAGTATGGCTACACCTTC.

The chain is built from TRBV9 and TRBJ1-3; no firm D call. The V end lost 3 bases, the J end lost 2 bases, and 9 bases lay between the germline ends. This CDR3 has 14 amino acids. The V gene's germline CDR1 is SGDLS and CDR2 YYNGEE. The CDR3 here is CASSGTRAGNTIYF. The CDR3 DNA is TGTGCCAGCAGCGGGACGAGGGCTGGAAACACCATATATTTT.

This clone was detected only a few times. The V call is TRBV18, the J call TRBJ1-5; 8 bases are a match to TRBD1. Per germline, CDR1 KGHSH and CDR2 LQKENI. Trimming took 3 bases from V and 3 from J; bases not matched to a gene: 4. The CDR3 spans 15 residues. In DNA, the CDR3 is TGTGCCAGCTCACCGCGACAGGGGACCAATCAGCCCCAGCATTTT. This sequence encodes CASSPRQGTNQPQHF. Full variable domain (rest looked up from reference TRBV18 and TRBJ1-5): NAGVMQNPRHLVRRRGQEARLRCSPMKGHSHVYWYRQLPEEGLKFMVYLQKENIIDESGMPKERFSAEFPKEGPSILRIQQVVRGDSAAYFCASSPRQGTNQPQHFGDGTRLSIL.

The rearrangement uses TRBV5-6 and TRBJ2-1; no definite D call. In germline, CDR1 is SGHDT, CDR2 YYEEEE. V was shortened by 0 bases and J by 8 bases, with 12 bases between the two germline ends. The CDR3 is made up of 14 amino acids. The CDR3 DNA follows: TGTGCCAGCAGCTTGGGGGCCCTGCAGCATGAGCAGTTCTTC. Residues: CASSLGALQHEQFF.

The V and J genes are TRBV6-6 and TRBJ1-2; D is ambiguous. V dropped 8 bases and J dropped 6 bases, with 10 bases sitting between them. CDR1 and CDR2 from the germline V gene are MNHNY and SVGAGI (reference sequence). The CDR3 covers 11 residues. The CDR3 region has the DNA TGTGCCAGCCGTCTTGTTGATGGCTACACCTTC. It codes for CASRLVDGYTF.

The V and J genes are TRBV7-8 and TRBJ2-1; 7 bases match TRBD2. V was pared by 2 bases and J by 7 bases, with 8 bases of the junction left unmatched. CDR1 is SGHVS and CDR2 is FQNEAQ in the germline V gene. There are 15 residues in the CDR3. CDR3 coding DNA: TGTGCCAGCAGCTTATCGGGAGGAACCCAGAATGAGCAGTTCTTC. Translation gives CASSLSGGTQNEQFF.

The chain carries TRBV6-4 and TRBJ2-7; weak D call: TRBD1 (6 bases). Trimming cost V 2 bases and J 2 bases, with 13 bases left between them. The CDR3 spans 15 residues. Germline V gives CDR1 MRHNA, CDR2 SNTAGT. CDR3 DNA sequence: TGTGCCAGCAGTGACGGAGCAGGGGCGCCCTACGAGCAGTACTTC. Translating it yields CASSDGAGAPYEQYF.

The V call is TRBV9, the J call TRBJ1-3; D is perhaps TRBD1 (5 bases). The CDR3 has 15 residues. Germline V gives CDR1 SGDLS, CDR2 YYNGEE. V lost 4 bases to trimming and J lost 1 base, with 12 bases between them. CDR3 DNA: TGTGCCAGCAGCCGATATGGGGCATCTGGAAACACCATATATTTT. Translating gives CASSRYGASGNTIYF.

V gene TRBV21-1 combines with J gene TRBJ2-3; no DNA check was done on the table's D call, TRBD2. TRBV21-1 is a known pseudogene. This CDR3 region has 20 residues. For the CDR3, the DNA is TGTGCCAGCAGCCCCACCTGGACTAGCGGGGGAGTCGGGGGCACAGATACGCAGTATTTT. It encodes CASSPTWTSGGVGGTDTQYF.

The chain's CDR3 is CASSLQGFGSPLHF. CDR3 DNA: TGCGCCAGCAGCTTACAGGGCTTTGGTTCACCCCTCCACTTT. The chain joins TRBV5-1 to TRBJ1-6; maybe TRBD1 (6 bases). The CDR3 is made up of 14 amino acids. In germline, CDR1 is SGHRS, CDR2 YFSETQ. V lost 2 bases and J lost 9, with 12 bases in between.

V gene TRBV5-4 combines with J gene TRBJ1-4; D is ambiguous. Deletions cut 4 bases from V and 5 bases from J, with 3 bases between. The CDR3 consists of 11 residues. Germline values: CDR1 SGHNT, CDR2 YYREEE (reference sequence). CDR3 protein: CASSVNEKLFF. The CDR3 nucleotides read TGTGCCAGCAGCGTAAATGAAAAACTGTTTTTT.

J is TRBJ2-1 and V is TRBV15; D uncertain. This CDR3 contains 12 residues. Per the germline V gene, CDR1 is LNHNV and CDR2 is YYDKDF (reference sequence). The V and J ends lost 9 bases and 4 bases respectively, with 10 bases between them. The CDR3 region is CATGSGYNEQFF. DNA for the CDR3: TGTGCCACTGGCAGTGGTTACAATGAGCAGTTCTTC.

The V and J genes are TRBV2 and TRBJ2-1, with 7 positions matching TRBD2. The germline CDR1 and CDR2 sequences are SNHLY and FYNNEI. The CDR3 length is 16 residues. Trimming at V came to 4 bases and at J to 3 bases, leaving 9 bases not matched to a gene. The CDR3 DNA sequence: TGTGCCAGCAGTGCTGAGCGGGATTTGTTCTACAATGAGCAGTTCTTC. Residues: CASSAERDLFYNEQFF.

The chain joins TRBV6-5 to TRBJ1-2; D perhaps matches TRBD1 (5 bases). The germline V and J ends were trimmed by 6 bases and 6 bases, with 5 bases remaining between them. The CDR3 is 10 amino acids. The V gene's germline CDR1 is MNHEY and CDR2 SVGAGI. The CDR3 protein is CASRGDGYTF. CDR3 coding DNA: TGTGCCAGCAGAGGGGATGGCTACACCTTC.

The rearrangement joins TRBV6-5 to TRBJ1-1; no definite D call. The CDR3 length is 13 residues. Germline CDR1 MNHEY, CDR2 SVGAGI. The V and J ends lost 4 bases and 0 bases respectively, with 6 bases between them. CDR3 amino acids: CASSFIMNTEAFF. DNA for the CDR3: TGTGCCAGCAGTTTCATCATGAACACTGAAGCTTTCTTT.

V is TRBV28 and J is TRBJ2-6, with no clear D. CDR1 is MDHEN and CDR2 is SYDVKM in the germline V gene. The V end was cut by 6 bases, the J end by 0 bases, with 3 bases between. This CDR3 has 13 residues. CDR3 in DNA: TGTGCCAGCAGATACTCTGGGGCCAACGTCCTGACTTTC. Translation: CASRYSGANVLTF.

The V gene is TRBV6-5, the J gene TRBJ2-3; D perhaps matches TRBD2 (7 bases). Per the germline V gene, CDR1 is MNHEY and CDR2 is SVGAGI. V lost 5 bases, J lost 3 bases, and 15 bases lay in between. This CDR3 is built from 15 residues. The CDR3 protein is CASSRSGQGTDTQYF. CDR3 in DNA: TGTGCCAGCAGTCGTAGCGGGCAGGGGACAGATACGCAGTATTTT.

The DNA of the CDR3 is TGTGCCACCAGCAGAGGAGGAGATGGAAACACCATATATTTT. It is translated as CATSRGGDGNTIYF. V is TRBV15 and J is TRBJ1-3; no firm D call. The CDR3 is made up of 14 amino acids. Germline V gene lookup returns CDR1 LNHNV and CDR2 YYDKDF (reference sequence). Trimming took off 1 base at V and 3 bases at J, with 7 bases between the two ends.

The chain carries TRBV9 and TRBJ1-1, with D uncertain. The length of the CDR3 is 13 residues. Germline-derived CDR1 and CDR2 are SGDLS and YYNGEE. V was shortened by 2 bases and J by 0 bases, with 5 bases between the two germline ends. This CDR3 reads CASSVSVNTEAFF. In DNA, the CDR3 is TGTGCCAGCAGCGTGTCGGTGAACACTGAAGCTTTCTTT.

This clone was picked up one time. A read error may produce the germline difference seen at one junction end. This sequence joins TRBV28 and TRBJ2-1, with 8 bases lining up with TRBD2. CDR3 length: 13 residues. CDR1 and CDR2 (germline): MDHEN, SYDVKM. CDR3 sequence: CAISGSGSDEQFF. CDR3 nucleotides: TGTGCCATCAGTGGGAGCGGGAGCGATGAGCAGTTCTTC.

This clone has just a few counts. This chain links TRBV11-2 with TRBJ1-3; weak D call: TRBD1 (5 bases). V was cut by 1 base and J by 3 bases, with 10 bases left in between. The CDR3 spans 15 residues. Germline CDR1 SGHAT, CDR2 FQNNGV. CDR3 amino acids: CASSLGGVVGNTIYF. CDR3 bases: TGTGCCAGCAGCTTAGGGGGGGTAGTTGGAAACACCATATATTTT.

This clone was picked up one time. CDR3: CASSRLGQNYGYTF. The CDR3 nucleotides are TGCGCCAGCAGCCGCCTGGGACAGAACTATGGCTACACCTTC. The chain links TRBV4-1 to TRBJ1-2, with TRBD1 matching 7 bases. Germline CDR1 MGHRA, CDR2 YSYEKL. V shed 4 bases, J shed 2 bases, and the junction held 4 bases outside the gene matches. The CDR3 is 14 residues long.

This clone was observed once. The chain couples TRBV15 to TRBJ1-3; D unresolved. The CDR3 runs to 15 residues. V lost 5 bases to trimming and J lost 0 bases, with 11 bases between them. The germline CDR1 and CDR2 sequences are LNHNV and YYDKDF (reference sequence). CDR3 loop: CATSRPAGSGNTIYF. The CDR3 DNA reads as TGTGCCACCAGCCGCCCCGCGGGCTCTGGAAACACCATATATTTT.

This sequence joins TRBV27 and TRBJ2-4; tentatively, D is TRBD2 (6 bases). This CDR3 spans 14 amino acids. Germline CDR1 and CDR2: MNHEY and SMNVEV (reference sequence). V lost 7 bases and J 0 bases, leaving 10 bases between the germline ends. CDR3: CASMGGLAKNIQYF. The CDR3 coding sequence is TGTGCCAGCATGGGAGGTCTAGCCAAAAACATTCAGTACTTC.

V gene TRBV11-2 combines with J gene TRBJ2-7; D possibly corresponds to TRBD2 (6 bases). The CDR3 contains 16 residues. The germline V gene has CDR1 SGHAT and CDR2 FQNNGV. Trimming removed 0 bases from V and 5 bases from J, with 17 bases in between. The CDR3 protein is CASSLDLAGPGDEQYF. The CDR3 coding sequence is TGTGCCAGCAGCTTAGATCTGGCGGGGCCGGGAGACGAGCAGTACTTC.

The genes are TRBV7-3 and TRBJ2-1; 7 nucleotides align to TRBD2. The CDR3 runs 15 residues. V shed 2 bases, J shed 9 bases, and the junction held 10 bases outside the gene matches. Germline CDR1 reads SGHTA; CDR2 reads FQGTGA. CDR3 residues: CASSLEGRAGGEQFF. CDR3 nucleotide sequence: TGTGCCAGCAGCTTAGAAGGGAGGGCAGGAGGTGAGCAGTTCTTC. The entire variable domain, with the rest obtained from reference TRBV7-3 and TRBJ2-1, is as follows: GAGVSQTPSNKVTEKGKYVELRCDPISGHTALYWYRQSLGQGPEFLIYFQGTGAADDSGLPNDRFFAVRPEGSVSTLKIQRTERGDSAVYLCASSLEGRAGGEQFFGPGTRLTVL.